The 15 T cell receptor beta chains listed next were all sequenced from one sample in a study of OX40 agonist ivuxolimab in advanced cancers. The repertoire was sequenced with immunoSEQ multiplex PCR; TCRdb's copy has only in-frame clones and lacks some. The sample consists of roughly 20,000 clones, around four fifths of them appearing once. The sequencing used CD4+ or CD8+ T cells sorted from blood, collected in a trial of the OX40 agonist ivuxolimab. The origin of the receptors is an adult with an advanced solid tumor such as melanoma, head and neck, liver or kidney cancer.

The chain uses TRBV5-1 and TRBJ2-5, with 8 bases aligning to TRBD1. Trimming removed 4 bases from V and 3 bases from J; junction bases left unmatched: 5. This CDR3 comprises 14 residues. Germline V gene data show CDR1 as SGHRS and CDR2 as YFSETQ. The CDR3 spells CASSLWTGKETQYF. DNA for the CDR3: TGCGCCAGCAGCCTCTGGACAGGGAAAGAGACCCAGTACTTC.

The chain joins TRBV21-1 to TRBJ2-7; the tabulated D call, TRBD2, remains unverified against the DNA. TRBV21-1 is annotated as a pseudogene. The CDR3 is 16 residues long. Here the CDR3 reads CASKGVQFFPSYEQYF. DNA of the CDR3: TGTGCCAGCAAGGGAGTCCAATTCTTCCCTTCCTACGAGCAGTACTTC.

The V and J genes are TRBV4-2 and TRBJ2-1, with 8 bases that match TRBD2. The length of the CDR3 is 16 residues. V shed 4 bases and J 5 bases; nucleotides not matched to a gene: 10. CDR1 and CDR2 (germline): LGHNA, YNFKEQ. DNA of the CDR3: TGTGCCAGCAGCCTGCACCTAGCGGGTAGTAACAATGAGCAGTTCTTC. This encodes CASSLHLAGSNNEQFF.

The chain has TRBV19 and TRBJ1-1, with 10 bases fitting TRBD1. Germline loops: CDR1 LNHDA, CDR2 SQIVND (reference sequence). V lost 1 base, J lost 4 bases, and 6 bases stayed unmatched. This CDR3 region has 16 residues. The CDR3 region is CASSIGGGQGGTEAFF. CDR3 in DNA: TGTGCCAGTAGTATAGGAGGCGGACAGGGGGGCACTGAAGCTTTCTTT.

The CDR3 is CASSVGGDTEAFF. CDR3 in DNA: TGTGCCAGCAGCGTAGGGGGGGACACTGAAGCTTTCTTT. The chain has TRBV9 and TRBJ1-1, with D possibly TRBD1 on 5 matching bases. V shed 0 bases and J shed 3 bases, with 6 bases lying between them. Germline loops: CDR1 SGDLS, CDR2 YYNGEE. The CDR3 consists of 13 residues.

The chain carries TRBV10-2 and TRBJ2-1; TRBD1 aligns across 7 bases. The CDR3 has 14 residues. The V gene's germline CDR1 is WSHSY and CDR2 SAAADI. Trimming took 6 bases from V and 0 from J; bases not matched to a gene: 2. In nucleotides, the CDR3 is TGCGCCAGCAGGGACAGGAGCTCCTACAATGAGCAGTTCTTC. Amino acids: CASRDRSSYNEQFF.

J is TRBJ1-6 and V is TRBV5-6; no reliable D call. The CDR3 sequence is 15 residues long. V shed 4 bases and J shed 6 bases, with 14 bases lying between them. The germline V gene encodes CDR1 SGHDT and CDR2 YYEEEE. The CDR3 region is CASSIGGHLNSPLHF. The CDR3 DNA sequence: TGTGCCAGCAGCATAGGCGGGCACCTTAATTCACCCCTCCACTTT.

V is TRBV11-3 and J is TRBJ2-2; 8 positions match TRBD2. V was clipped by 0 bases and J by 3 bases; unmatched bases: 3. The CDR3 covers 16 residues. CDR1 is SGHNT and CDR2 is YENEEA in the germline V gene. The CDR3, as DNA: TGTGCCAGCAGCTTAGAGGCGGGAGGTTACACCGGGGAGCTGTTTTTT. Translated, it gives CASSLEAGGYTGELFF.

The chain combines TRBV14 with TRBJ2-7; TRBD1 aligns across 10 bases. The J segment lost 0 bases and the V segment lost 5 bases, leaving 7 bases of the junction unmatched. Germline lookup yields CDR1 SGHDN and CDR2 FVKESK. The CDR3 runs 16 residues. The CDR3 sequence is CASSWDRGLYSYEQYF. For the CDR3, the DNA is TGTGCCAGCAGCTGGGACAGGGGTCTGTACTCCTACGAGCAGTACTTC.

This clone was detected once. The chain uses TRBV19 and TRBJ2-6; 9 bases map to TRBD1. Germline assignment: CDR1 LNHDA and CDR2 SQIVND (reference sequence). V shed 6 bases and J 0 bases; nucleotides not matched to a gene: 6. CDR3 length: 17 amino acids. The CDR3 nucleotides read TGTGCCAGTAGGACCGGGACAGGGCGCTCTGGGGCCAACGTCCTGACTTTC. It yields the protein CASRTGTGRSGANVLTF.

The V and J genes are TRBV28 and TRBJ2-2; D is unclear. There are 13 residues in the CDR3. V was pared by 1 base and J by 6 bases, with 6 bases between. The germline CDR1 and CDR2 sequences are MDHEN and SYDVKM. The CDR3 nucleotides read TGTGCCAGCAGTTTATCAAAGTCCGGGGAGCTGTTTTTT. It specifies CASSLSKSGELFF.

The rearrangement links TRBV7-9 to TRBJ1-1, with D tentatively TRBD1 (5 bases). CDR3 size: 14 residues. CDR1 SEHNR and CDR2 FQNEAQ come from the germline V gene (reference sequence). The V and J ends lost 6 bases and 1 base respectively, with 12 bases between them. The CDR3 protein is CASSSSGKNTEAFF. In DNA form, the CDR3 reads TGTGCCAGCAGTAGTTCAGGGAAGAACACTGAAGCTTTCTTT. The whole variable domain, remainder taken from reference TRBV7-9 and TRBJ1-1, is DTGVSQNPRHKITKRGQNVTFRCDPISEHNRLYWYRQTLGQGPEFLTYFQNEAQLEKSRLLSDRFSAERPKGSFSTLEIQRTEQGDSAMYLCASSSSGKNTEAFFGQGTRLTVV.

This chain joins TRBV5-4 and TRBJ2-1; D is unclear. The CDR3 covers 14 residues. V was cut by 2 bases and J by 0 bases, with 6 bases left in between. Germline loops: CDR1 SGHNT, CDR2 YYREEE (reference sequence). DNA for the CDR3: TGTGCCAGCAGCTTCCTCGGCTCCTACAATGAGCAGTTCTTC. Translation: CASSFLGSYNEQFF.

The genes are TRBV7-8 and TRBJ1-1; TRBD1 is a possible D gene (5 bases). CDR1 is SGHVS and CDR2 is FQNEAQ in the germline V gene. The CDR3 spans 15 residues. The germline V and J ends were trimmed by 4 bases and 0 bases, with 12 bases remaining between them. This CDR3 is CASSSGGDLNTEAFF. The DNA of the CDR3 is TGTGCCAGCAGCTCGGGTGGGGACTTGAACACTGAAGCTTTCTTT. Complete variable domain (other parts from reference TRBV7-8 and TRBJ1-1): GAGVSQSPRYKVAKRGQDVALRCDPISGHVSLFWYQQALGQGPEFLTYFQNEAQLDKSGLPSDRFFAERPEGSVSTLKIQRTQQEDSAVYLCASSSGGDLNTEAFFGQGTRLTVV.

This clone occurred a few times. The CDR3 DNA reads as TGTGCCAGTAGTCCCTCGGGGAGATCCCAGCATTTT. It is translated as CASSPSGRSQHF. The gene calls are TRBV19 and TRBJ1-5; D ambiguous. CDR3 length: 12 amino acids. The V and J ends lost 5 bases and 11 bases respectively, with 13 bases between them. Germline values: CDR1 LNHDA, CDR2 SQIVND (reference sequence).